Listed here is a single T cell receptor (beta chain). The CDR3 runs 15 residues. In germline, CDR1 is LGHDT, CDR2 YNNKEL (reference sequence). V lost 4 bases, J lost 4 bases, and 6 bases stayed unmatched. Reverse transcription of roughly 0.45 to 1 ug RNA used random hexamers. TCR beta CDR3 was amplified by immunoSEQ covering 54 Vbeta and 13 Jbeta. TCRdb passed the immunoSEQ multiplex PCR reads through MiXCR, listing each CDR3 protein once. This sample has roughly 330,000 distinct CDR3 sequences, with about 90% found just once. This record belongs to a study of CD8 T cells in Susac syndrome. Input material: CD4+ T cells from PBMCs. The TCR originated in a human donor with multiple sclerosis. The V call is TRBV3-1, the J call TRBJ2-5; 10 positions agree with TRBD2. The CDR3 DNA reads TGTGCCAGCAGCCCTCAGCGGGGGGGCCGAGAGACCCAGTACTTC. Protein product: CASSPQRGGRETQYF.